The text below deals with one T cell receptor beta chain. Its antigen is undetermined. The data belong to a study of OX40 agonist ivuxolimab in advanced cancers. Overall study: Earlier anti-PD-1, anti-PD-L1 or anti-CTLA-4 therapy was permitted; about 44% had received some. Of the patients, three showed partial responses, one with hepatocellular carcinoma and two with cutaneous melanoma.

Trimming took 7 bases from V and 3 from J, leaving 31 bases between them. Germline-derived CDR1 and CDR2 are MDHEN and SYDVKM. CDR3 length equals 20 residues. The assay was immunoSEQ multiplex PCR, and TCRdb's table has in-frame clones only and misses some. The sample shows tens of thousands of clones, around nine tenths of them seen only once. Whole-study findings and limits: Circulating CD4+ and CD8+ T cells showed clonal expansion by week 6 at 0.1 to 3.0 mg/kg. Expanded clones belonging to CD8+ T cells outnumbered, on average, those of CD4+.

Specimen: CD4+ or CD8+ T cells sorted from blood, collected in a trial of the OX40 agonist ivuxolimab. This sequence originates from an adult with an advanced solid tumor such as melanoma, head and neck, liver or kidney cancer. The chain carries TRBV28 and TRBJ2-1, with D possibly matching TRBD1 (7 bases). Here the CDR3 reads CASTRGTISGKALNYNEQFF. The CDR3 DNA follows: TGTGCCAGCACCAGGGGGACCATTAGCGGAAAAGCCTTAAACTACAATGAGCAGTTCTTC. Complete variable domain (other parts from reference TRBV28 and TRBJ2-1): DVKVTQSSRYLVKRTGEKVFLECVQDMDHENMFWYRQDPGLGLRLIYFSYDVKMKEKGDIPEGYSVSREKKERFSLILESASTNQTSMYLCASTRGTISGKALNYNEQFFGPGTRLTVL.